The rows below give T cell receptor beta chains drawn from one sample of a study of early T cells in non-severe SARS-CoV-2 infection. One entry per CDR3 protein results from TCRdb running MiXCR on the 5' RACE reads. The table includes about 40,000 distinct CDR3 sequences, roughly 5.7% detected once. Sample: whole blood, taken at baseline. The receptor source for this set is an adult who was a healthcare worker with PCR-confirmed SARS-CoV-2 infection or an uninfected control (not recorded which). The CDR3 runs from the conserved cysteine through the conserved F or W. The D gene is left open where the match is weak. Rows may omit the clone size; those that give it use once, few, many or a size class.

clone size | D gene | J gene | CDR3 length | V gene | CDR3 protein | CDR3 DNA
many | - | TRBJ2-5 | 12 | TRBV11-2 | CASSLGLETQYF | TGTGCCAGCAGCTTAGGCCTAGAGACCCAGTACTTC
many | - | TRBJ2-2 | 13 | TRBV7-2 | CASSLIRSGELFF | TGTGCCAGCAGCTTAATCCGGTCGGGGGAGCTGTTTTTT
- | - | TRBJ2-4 | 13 | TRBV2 | CASSEELKNIQYF | TGTGCCAGCAGTGAGGAATTAAAAAACATTCAGTACTTC
many | TRBD2 | TRBJ2-1 | 18 | TRBV9 | CASSAGTSGRAANNEQFF | TGTGCCAGCAGCGCAGGGACTAGCGGGAGGGCCGCGAACAATGAGCAGTTCTTC
many | TRBD1 | TRBJ1-5 | 15 | TRBV9 | CARGTGNHSNQPQHF | TGTGCCAGAGGGACAGGGAACCATAGCAATCAGCCCCAGCATTTT
many | - | TRBJ2-5 | 11 | TRBV19 | CASSQLETQYF | TGTGCCAGTAGTCAGCTGGAGACCCAGTACTTC
few | TRBD1 | TRBJ1-1 | 16 | TRBV6-5 | CASSARLGQGDTEAFF | TGTGCCAGCAGCGCCAGGCTGGGACAGGGGGACACTGAAGCTTTCTTT
few | - | TRBJ1-5 | 14 | TRBV24-1 | CATSDGGLGQPQHF | TGTGCCACCAGTGATGGTGGATTGGGGCAGCCCCAGCATTTT
- | TRBD2 | TRBJ2-3 | 16 | TRBV12-3/TRBV12-4 | CASSLDRLAGSDTQYF | TGTGCCAGCAGCTTAGATCGGCTAGCGGGATCAGATACGCAGTATTTT
many | - | TRBJ1-6 | 15 | TRBV7-9 | CASSPPGGKGSPLHF | TGTGCCAGCAGCCCGCCAGGAGGGAAAGGTTCACCCCTCCACTTT
many | TRBD2 | TRBJ2-7 | 15 | TRBV4-1 | CASSQSGGSSYEQYF | TGCGCCAGCAGCCAAAGCGGGGGGAGCTCCTACGAGCAGTACTTC
few | - | TRBJ2-7 | 12 | TRBV6-5 | CASSYSGVEQYF | TGCGCCAGCAGTTACTCAGGGGTCGAGCAGTACTTC
many | - | TRBJ2-2 | 14 | TRBV5-1 | CASSLVGSTGELFF | TGCGCCAGCAGCTTGGTTGGGTCCACCGGGGAGCTGTTTTTT
many | - | TRBJ2-1 | 15 | TRBV6-5 | CASSYLGGEYNEQFF | TGTGCCAGCAGTTACTTGGGGGGCGAGTACAATGAGCAGTTCTTC
many | TRBD1 | TRBJ1-2 | 13 | TRBV7-9 | CASSLGQGFGYTF | TGTGCCAGCAGCCTGGGACAGGGATTTGGCTACACCTTC
many | - | TRBJ1-5 | 13 | TRBV12-5 | CASALHSNQPQHF | TGTGCTAGTGCCCTTCATAGCAATCAGCCCCAGCATTTT
- | TRBD2 | TRBJ2-2 | 14 | TRBV6-6 | CASRRGRLTGELFF | TGTGCCAGCAGGCGCGGGAGGCTCACCGGGGAGCTGTTTTTT
many | TRBD2 | TRBJ2-3 | 16 | TRBV19 | CASTWAGGTSTDTQYF | TGTGCCAGTACGTGGGCGGGAGGTACCAGCACAGATACGCAGTATTTT
many | - | TRBJ1-1 | 14 | TRBV5-1 | CASSSDLINTEAFF | TGCGCCAGCAGCTCGGACCTAATTAACACTGAAGCTTTCTTT
- | - | TRBJ2-5 | 13 | TRBV5-1 | CASSFRQEETQYF | TGCGCCAGCAGCTTCCGACAGGAAGAGACCCAGTACTTC
few | TRBD1 | TRBJ2-2 | 13 | TRBV19 | CASSITGDGELFF | TGTGCCAGTAGTATAACAGGGGACGGGGAGCTGTTTTTT
many | - | TRBJ2-7 | 15 | TRBV6-1 | CASGLLAGFSYEQYF | TGTGCCAGCGGCCTCCTCGCGGGGTTCTCCTACGAGCAGTACTTC
many | TRBD1 | TRBJ2-7 | 13 | TRBV20-1 | CSAMDREVYEQYF | TGCAGTGCAATGGACAGGGAGGTTTACGAGCAGTACTTC
many | TRBD1 | TRBJ2-3 | 15 | TRBV13 | CASSWGTGPADTQYF | TGTGCCAGCAGCTGGGGGACAGGGCCTGCAGATACGCAGTATTTT
- | - | TRBJ2-1 | 14 | TRBV18 | CASSPQSSYNEQFF | TGTGCCAGCTCACCTCAGAGCTCCTACAATGAGCAGTTCTTC
- | - | TRBJ2-4 | 14 | TRBV29-1 | CSVVTGRAKNIQYF | TGCAGCGTTGTAACAGGGCGAGCCAAAAACATTCAGTACTTC
many | TRBD2 | TRBJ2-1 | 15 | TRBV5-1 | CASSLEIGLAAKGFF | TGCGCCAGCAGCTTGGAGATTGGTCTAGCGGCTAAGGGGTTCTTC
many | - | TRBJ2-5 | 15 | TRBV5-4 | CASSLEAARAETQYF | TGTGCCAGCAGCTTGGAAGCGGCCCGAGCAGAGACCCAGTACTTC
many | - | TRBJ1-1 | 11 | TRBV29-1 | CSVGGEVLAFF | TGCAGCGTCGGCGGCGAGGTATTGGCTTTCTTT
many | - | TRBJ2-6 | 17 | TRBV12-3/TRBV12-4 | CASRRQGGGSGANVLTF | TGTGCCAGCAGGAGACAGGGCGGGGGCTCTGGGGCCAACGTCCTGACTTTC
- | TRBD1 | TRBJ1-2 | 23 | TRBV27 | CASSFLRFLETGRKGETNYGYTF | TGTGCCAGCAGTTTCCTCCGGTTCCTAGAGACAGGGAGGAAGGGTGAGACTAACTATGGCTACACCTTC
few | TRBD2 | TRBJ2-4 | 18 | TRBV12-3/TRBV12-4 | CASSLAGRGGRTKNIQYF | TGTGCCAGCAGTTTAGCAGGGAGGGGTGGAAGGACCAAAAACATTCAGTACTTC
many | - | TRBJ1-6 | 16 | TRBV20-1 | CSARDRGQGHNSPLHF | TGCAGTGCTAGAGATCGAGGGCAGGGGCACAATTCACCCCTCCACTTT
many | TRBD2 | TRBJ2-1 | 16 | TRBV20-1 | CSARAWDSGGYNEQFF | TGCAGTGCTAGGGCTTGGGATAGCGGGGGCTACAATGAGCAGTTCTTC
few | - | TRBJ2-3 | 15 | TRBV25-1 | CASSAPISPTDTQYF | TGTGCCAGCAGTGCACCCATTTCCCCCACAGATACGCAGTATTTT